These 28 T cell receptor beta chains share one sample of origin, sequenced in a study of PD-L1 blockade in urothelial cancer. Produced via immunoSEQ multiplex PCR; TCRdb's table is partial and in-frame only. The sample carries about 30,000 clones, roughly nine tenths recorded once. Time point described: peripheral blood 6 weeks after treatment start. The specimen was PBMCs, collected around atezolizumab (anti-PD-L1) treatment. The receptor set was obtained from a man of 80 years or more with urothelial cancer.

The chain has TRBV6-6 and TRBJ2-7, with 9 positions matching TRBD1. The CDR3 sequence is 13 residues long. CDR1 is MNHNY and CDR2 is SVGAGI in the germline V gene (reference sequence). The V gene end was trimmed by 6 bases and the J gene end by 3 bases; junction bases not matched to a gene: 3. The CDR3 sequence: CASRNRGLYEQYF. Written as DNA, the CDR3 is TGTGCCAGCAGGAACAGGGGGCTCTACGAGCAGTACTTC.

V is TRBV28 and J is TRBJ2-1, with 9 bases lining up with TRBD2. Trimming took 11 bases from V and 6 from J; bases not matched to a gene: 8. The CDR3 loop spans 13 amino acids. Germline CDR1 is MDHEN and CDR2 is SYDVKM. The CDR3 DNA reads TGTGCCCACCTAGCGGGATCTAGCAATGAGCAGTTCTTC. It translates to CAHLAGSSNEQFF.

J is TRBJ1-2 and V is TRBV29-1, with D possibly TRBD1 on 5 matching bases. CDR1 and CDR2 (germline): SQVTM, ANQGSEA. The CDR3 covers 14 residues. Trimming pared 0 bases from V and 5 bases from J, leaving 13 bases between. The CDR3 region has the DNA TGCAGCGTTGAAGATAGAGACAGAGAATATGGCTACACCTTC. It specifies CSVEDRDREYGYTF.

The chain couples TRBV2 to TRBJ1-1, with TRBD1 identical over 9 bases. The CDR3 length is 13 residues. Germline lookup yields CDR1 SNHLY and CDR2 FYNNEI. After removal of 4 bases from V and 4 bases from J, the junction contained 1 base not matched to a gene. The CDR3 DNA sequence: TGTGCCAGCAGTGGGACAGGGGCCACTGAAGCTTTCTTT. The encoded protein is CASSGTGATEAFF.

The chain is built from TRBV29-1 and TRBJ1-1; D gene uncertain. This CDR3 spans 14 amino acids. Germline V lookup: CDR1 SQVTM, CDR2 ANQGSEA. V was pared by 0 bases and J by 0 bases, with 8 bases between. CDR3 DNA sequence: TGCAGCGTTGAAGAGGTAAGCCTGAACACTGAAGCTTTCTTT. Translating it yields CSVEEVSLNTEAFF.

This chain links TRBV11-3 with TRBJ2-5; D perhaps matches TRBD2 (5 bases). Germline V gives CDR1 SGHNT, CDR2 YENEEA. Deletions cut 3 bases from V and 5 bases from J, with 10 bases between. The CDR3 consists of 13 residues. The CDR3 DNA is TGTGCCAGCAGCTTGAGGGTAGGGGAGACCCAGTACTTC. Translating gives CASSLRVGETQYF.

This chain connects TRBV19 to TRBJ1-5, with 9 bases lining up with TRBD1. In germline, CDR1 is LNHDA, CDR2 SQIVND (reference sequence). This CDR3 region has 14 residues. The CDR3 region has the DNA TGTGGGACAGGGGCCGTAAATAGCAATCAGCCCCAGCATTTT. Translation gives CGTGAVNSNQPQHF.

This clone came up once. The chain combines TRBV11-2 with TRBJ2-2; D remains ambiguous. This CDR3 contains 14 residues. With 7 bases removed from V and 5 bases from J, the gap between germline ends came to 14 bases. CDR1 is SGHAT, CDR2 FQNNGV, per germline. The CDR3 DNA is TGTGCCAGCACCCTAGGAGTGGAGACCGGGGAGCTGTTTTTT. Residues: CASTLGVETGELFF.

This chain connects TRBV4-1 to TRBJ2-7; 11 bases agree with TRBD2. The CDR3 has 15 residues. Trimming cost V 1 base and J 3 bases; bases outside gene matches: 2. CDR1 MGHRA and CDR2 YSYEKL come from the germline V gene. The CDR3 bases are TGCGCCAGCAGCCAAGCAGGGACTAGCGGCTACGAGCAGTACTTC. Translated: CASSQAGTSGYEQYF.

This chain connects TRBV5-4 to TRBJ2-5; 9 bases are shared with TRBD1. The CDR3 has 16 residues. V lost 4 bases to trimming and J lost 2 bases; unmatched junction nucleotides: 9. Germline V gene lookup returns CDR1 SGHNT and CDR2 YYREEE (reference sequence). The CDR3 region has the DNA TGTGCCAGCAGCCAGCCGGGACAGGGCGTACAAGAGACCCAGTACTTC. It encodes CASSQPGQGVQETQYF.

In this sample, this clone turned up once. This chain uses TRBV7-2 with TRBJ2-7; 8 bases fit TRBD1. CDR3 length equals 15 residues. V gave up 5 bases and J gave up 2 bases; unmatched junction bases: 8. The germline gives CDR1 SGHTA, CDR2 FQGNSA. CDR3 protein: CASSTGTGEPYEQYF. The CDR3 nucleotides read TGTGCCAGCAGCACCGGGACAGGTGAACCCTACGAGCAGTACTTC. Using reference TRBV7-2 and TRBJ2-7 for the parts outside the CDR3, the full variable domain is GAGVSQSPSNKVTEKGKDVELRCDPISGHTALYWYRQSLGQGLEFLIYFQGNSAPDKSGLPSDRFSAERTGGSVSTLTIQRTQQEDSAVYLCASSTGTGEPYEQYFGPGTRLTVT.

This clone appeared a few times. The chain links TRBV25-1 to TRBJ1-2, with D possibly matching TRBD1 (6 bases). The CDR3 is made up of 15 amino acids. Germline CDR1 is MGHDK and CDR2 is SYGVNS. Trimming pared 0 bases from V and 6 bases from J, leaving 14 bases between. The CDR3: CASSEYSPRGDGYTF. In DNA, the CDR3 is TGTGCCAGCAGTGAATACAGTCCCAGGGGTGATGGCTACACCTTC.

The V call is TRBV5-1, the J call TRBJ2-2; D is undetermined. This CDR3 is built from 16 residues. CDR1 SGHRS and CDR2 YFSETQ come from the germline V gene. V dropped 0 bases and J dropped 1 base, with 10 bases sitting between them. The CDR3 DNA reads TGCGCCAGCAGCTTGGAATCTGCAGGGAACACCGGGGAGCTGTTTTTT. Translated: CASSLESAGNTGELFF.

The J gene is TRBJ2-1, the V gene TRBV6-5, with TRBD2 matching over 10 bases. Looked up from germline, CDR1 is MNHEY and CDR2 is SVGAGI. The CDR3 covers 15 residues. V lost 2 bases, J lost 7 bases, and 5 bases stayed unmatched. CDR3 region: CASSYPSGSRNEQFF. CDR3 bases: TGTGCCAGCAGTTACCCTAGCGGGAGTCGGAATGAGCAGTTCTTC.

The chain employs TRBV30 and TRBJ2-2; no reliable D call. The V end was cut by 5 bases, the J end by 2 bases, with 12 bases between. CDR1 is GTSNPN and CDR2 is SVGIG in the germline V gene (reference sequence). The CDR3 runs 14 residues. CDR3: CAWVYGPNTGELFF. The CDR3, as DNA: TGTGCCTGGGTGTATGGCCCAAACACCGGGGAGCTGTTTTTT.

The chain has TRBV10-3 and TRBJ1-3, with 8 bases lining up with TRBD1. V shed 6 bases and J 4 bases; nucleotides not matched to a gene: 8. Germline-derived CDR1 and CDR2 are ENHRY and SYGVKD. The CDR3 has 15 residues. CDR3 sequence reads: CAIRAAGGDGNTIYF. The DNA for the CDR3 is TGTGCCATCAGGGCAGCAGGGGGCGACGGAAACACCATATATTTT.

The chain uses TRBV7-2 and TRBJ2-7; D is possibly TRBD2 (7 bases). The CDR3 has 15 residues. The ends were cut back, 1 base at V and 4 bases at J, with 14 bases in the middle. Germline V gene lookup returns CDR1 SGHTA and CDR2 FQGNSA. The CDR3 sequence is CASSLGAGARYEQYF. CDR3 DNA: TGTGCCAGCAGCTTAGGGGCGGGGGCGCGGTACGAGCAGTACTTC.

The gene calls are TRBV6-5 and TRBJ2-2; a weak D match, TRBD1 (6 bases). Germline CDR1 reads MNHEY; CDR2 reads SVGAGI. The CDR3 is 12 residues long. V was clipped by 6 bases and J by 7 bases, with 9 bases between them. The CDR3 loop is CASSAGVGELFF. CDR3 bases: TGTGCCAGCAGCGCAGGGGTCGGGGAGCTGTTTTTT.

V and J are TRBV28 and TRBJ1-1, with a tentative D call TRBD1 (6 bases). The CDR3 runs to 15 residues. The germline V gene has CDR1 MDHEN and CDR2 SYDVKM. Trimming shortened V by 7 bases and J by 7 bases, and 22 bases separated the two germline ends. CDR3 bases: TGTGCCAGCATTCCTCAACGTACAGGGTCCCATGAAGCTTTCTTT. Amino acid sequence: CASIPQRTGSHEAFF.

A word on this clone: One end of the junction does not line up with germline, which may come from a read error. The rearrangement joins TRBV19 to TRBJ2-7; the match to TRBD1 covers 11 bases. The CDR3 length is 15 residues. The germline V gene has CDR1 LNHDA and CDR2 SQIVND (reference sequence). This CDR3 reads CASSISRTGGDEQYF. The DNA of the CDR3 is TGTGCAAGTAGTATAAGTAGGACAGGGGGCGACGAGCAGTACTTC. The full variable domain, completed using reference TRBV19 and TRBJ2-7, is DGGITQSPKYLFRKEGQNVTLSCEQNLNHDAMYWYRQDPGQGLRLIYYSQIVNDFQKGDIAEGYSVSREKKESFPLTVTSAQKNPTAFYLCASSISRTGGDEQYFGPGTRLTVT.

The genes are TRBV11-3 and TRBJ2-3, with 10 bases fitting TRBD1. Germline assignment: CDR1 SGHNT and CDR2 YENEEA. The J segment lost 1 base and the V segment lost 4 bases, leaving 2 bases of the junction unmatched. This CDR3 comprises 15 residues. The CDR3 DNA follows: TGTGCCAGCAGCTCCGGACAGGGGGGCACAGATACGCAGTATTTT. It translates to CASSSGQGGTDTQYF.

This sequence joins TRBV6-1 and TRBJ1-5; TRBD1 matches 7 bases. The germline CDR1 and CDR2 sequences are MNHNS and SASEGT. The CDR3 length is 14 residues. J lost 0 bases, V lost 5 bases, and 1 base had no gene match. The CDR3 region is CASSRQGSNQPQHF. The CDR3 coding sequence is TGTGCCAGCAGTCGACAGGGTAGCAATCAGCCCCAGCATTTT.

The chain joins TRBV7-8 to TRBJ1-4; 7 bases map to TRBD1. There are 16 residues in the CDR3. Trimming took 4 bases from V and 3 from J; bases not matched to a gene: 8. The germline V gene has CDR1 SGHVS and CDR2 FQNEAQ. CDR3 sequence reads: CASSSQPQGANEKLFF. DNA of the CDR3: TGTGCCAGCAGCTCTCAACCTCAGGGGGCTAATGAAAAACTGTTTTTT.

The CDR3 sequence is CASSLGGGSYTGELFF. The CDR3, as DNA: TGCGCCAGCAGCTTGGGTGGGGGCAGCTACACCGGGGAGCTGTTTTTT. The V call is TRBV5-1, the J call TRBJ2-2, with D tentatively TRBD1 (6 bases). The CDR3 is 16 residues long. CDR1 and CDR2 (germline): SGHRS, YFSETQ. V lost 0 bases and J lost 3, with 12 bases in between.

V usage is TRBV28 and J usage is TRBJ2-7; a possible D gene is TRBD1 (5 bases). The V gene's germline CDR1 is MDHEN and CDR2 SYDVKM. Trimming took off 7 bases at V and 1 base at J, with 11 bases between the two ends. CDR3 size: 13 residues. CDR3 amino acids: CASTGSPSYEQYF. The CDR3 nucleotides are TGTGCCAGCACAGGGTCGCCTTCCTACGAGCAGTACTTC.

The rearrangement uses TRBV6-1 and TRBJ1-2; tentative D call: TRBD1 (5 bases). Trimming took 4 bases from V and 0 from J, leaving 9 bases between them. The germline CDR1 and CDR2 sequences are MNHNS and SASEGT. The CDR3 has 14 residues. The CDR3 reads CASSGPTANYGYTF. Written as DNA, the CDR3 is TGTGCCAGCAGTGGACCGACAGCTAACTATGGCTACACCTTC.

The J gene is TRBJ2-2, the V gene TRBV2; D unclear. This CDR3 is 12 amino acids long. The germline V and J ends were trimmed by 7 bases and 4 bases, with 7 bases remaining between them. Germline V lookup: CDR1 SNHLY, CDR2 FYNNEI. For the CDR3, the DNA is TGTGCCAGCATGGGCTCCACCGGGGAGCTGTTTTTT. The encoded protein is CASMGSTGELFF.

V and J are TRBV7-2 and TRBJ2-1; a weak D match, TRBD2 (7 bases). The CDR3 sequence is 16 residues long. The V gene lost 5 bases and the J gene lost 9 bases, with 23 bases spanning the gap. Germline CDR1 and CDR2: SGHTA and FQGNSA. The CDR3 here is CASSPRGAGANSEQFF. As DNA, the CDR3 is TGTGCCAGCAGCCCCCGGGGGGCGGGAGCCAATAGTGAGCAGTTCTTC.